Described below is a single T cell receptor (beta chain) sequence and its context. One junction end disagrees with the germline gene, perhaps due to a read error. Method: immunoSEQ multiplex PCR; TCRdb's copy keeps in-frame clones and lacks some. This sample has 85,000 to 120,000 clones, with over 70% found just once. This sample was included in a study of blood T cell repertoires in COVID-19. In the study overall: Both acute and convalescent COVID-19 samples were obtained from the United States, Italy and Spain. Sample material is recorded as cDNA or gDNA derived from T cells, B-cell-depleted T cells, or PBMCs.

This CDR3 region has 16 residues. CDR1 and CDR2 (germline): ENHRY, SYGVKD. The receptor was derived from a human donor with acute or convalescent COVID-19. The donor label of this sample is uncertain. Sequenced: peripheral blood. The chain combines TRBV10-3 with TRBJ1-6, with D perhaps matching TRBD1 (6 bases). The CDR3 region has the DNA TGTGCCATCAGTGAGGGGTGGGTGAGGGGGAATTCACCCCTTCACTTT. This gives the protein CAISEGWVRGNSPLHF.